This T cell receptor beta chain was captured in a study of OX40 agonist ivuxolimab in advanced cancers. Study-wide background: Of the patients, three showed partial responses, one with hepatocellular carcinoma and two with cutaneous melanoma. Study-wide points: CD8+ T cells (on average) carried more expanded clones than CD4+ T cells. The study found among the lowest clonal expansion in partial responders at 0.1-3.0 mg/kg.

To note about this clone: Its antigen is undetermined.

Profiled with immunoSEQ multiplex PCR; TCRdb holds only in-frame clones, not every one. The sample lists approximately 92,000 clones, approximately 93% occurring once. Trimming cost V 6 bases and J 4 bases, with 12 bases left between them. The CDR3 totals 13 residues. Germline V gene sequence: CDR1 MNHEY, CDR2 SMNVEV (reference sequence). The clonotype comes from an adult with an advanced solid tumor such as melanoma, head and neck, liver or kidney cancer. The V gene is TRBV27, the J gene TRBJ1-2, with D tentatively TRBD1 (6 bases). The source was CD4+ or CD8+ T cells sorted from blood, collected in a trial of the OX40 agonist ivuxolimab. CDR3 in DNA: TGTGCCAGCAGACCTACAGGGTCCTATGGCTACACCTTC. Its protein product is CASRPTGSYGYTF.